This T cell receptor (beta chain) appears in the sequencing data of a study of control samples from healthy donors and cancer patients. Clones were sequenced by immunoSEQ multiplex PCR, and TCRdb holds only the in-frame ones, with some missing. The sample records some 110,000 clones, 85% to 90% being singletons. Per germline, CDR1 SGHAT and CDR2 FQNNGV. With 4 bases removed from V and 1 base from J, the gap between germline ends came to 17 bases. The CDR3 is made up of 18 amino acids. This clone was counted a single time. Sequencing was done on a sample of PBMCs. The receptor's source is a woman aged 50 to 60 with colorectal cancer. The chain recombines TRBV11-2 with TRBJ2-6; either TRBD1 or TRBD2 may fit D (6 bases each). This chain's CDR3 is CASSSQGGRISGANVLTF. The DNA for the CDR3 is TGTGCCAGCAGCTCCCAAGGGGGGAGGATTTCTGGGGCCAACGTCCTGACTTTC.